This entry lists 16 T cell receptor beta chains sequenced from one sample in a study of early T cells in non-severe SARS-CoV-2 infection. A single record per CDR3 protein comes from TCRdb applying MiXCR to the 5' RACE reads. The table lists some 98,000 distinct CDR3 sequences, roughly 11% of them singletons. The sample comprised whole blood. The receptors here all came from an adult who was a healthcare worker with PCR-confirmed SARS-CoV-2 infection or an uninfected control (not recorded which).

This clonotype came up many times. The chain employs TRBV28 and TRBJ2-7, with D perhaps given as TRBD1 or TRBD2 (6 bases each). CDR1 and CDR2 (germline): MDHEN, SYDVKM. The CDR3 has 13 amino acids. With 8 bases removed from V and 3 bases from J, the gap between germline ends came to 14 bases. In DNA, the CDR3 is TGTGCCAGCCGCCTGGAGGGACACTACGAGCAGTACTTC. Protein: CASRLEGHYEQYF.

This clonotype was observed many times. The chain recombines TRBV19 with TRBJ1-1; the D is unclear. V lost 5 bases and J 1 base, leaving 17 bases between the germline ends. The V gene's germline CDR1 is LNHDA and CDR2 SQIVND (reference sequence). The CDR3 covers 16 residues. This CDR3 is CASSPTPSYRNTEAFF. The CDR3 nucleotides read TGTGCCAGTAGTCCCACCCCCTCCTATAGGAACACTGAAGCTTTCTTT. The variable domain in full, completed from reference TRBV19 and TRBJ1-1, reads DGGITQSPKYLFRKEGQNVTLSCEQNLNHDAMYWYRQDPGQGLRLIYYSQIVNDFQKGDIAEGYSVSREKKESFPLTVTSAQKNPTAFYLCASSPTPSYRNTEAFFGQGTRLTVV.

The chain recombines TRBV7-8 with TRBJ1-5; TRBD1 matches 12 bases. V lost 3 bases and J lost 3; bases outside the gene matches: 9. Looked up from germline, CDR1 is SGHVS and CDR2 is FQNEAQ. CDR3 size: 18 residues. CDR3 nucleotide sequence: TGTGCCAGCAGCTTGGGAGCTCGGGACAGGGGGCCCAATCAGCCCCAGCATTTT. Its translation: CASSLGARDRGPNQPQHF. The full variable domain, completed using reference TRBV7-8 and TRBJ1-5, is GAGVSQSPRYKVAKRGQDVALRCDPISGHVSLFWYQQALGQGPEFLTYFQNEAQLDKSGLPSDRFFAERPEGSVSTLKIQRTQQEDSAVYLCASSLGARDRGPNQPQHFGDGTRLSIL.

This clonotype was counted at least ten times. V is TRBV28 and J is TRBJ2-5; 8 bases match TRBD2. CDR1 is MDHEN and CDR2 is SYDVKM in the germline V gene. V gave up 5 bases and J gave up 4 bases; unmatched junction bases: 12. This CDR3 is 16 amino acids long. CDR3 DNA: TGTGCCAGCAGTGCCTCATACGAAGCGGGAGCAGAGACCCAGTACTTC. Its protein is CASSASYEAGAETQYF.

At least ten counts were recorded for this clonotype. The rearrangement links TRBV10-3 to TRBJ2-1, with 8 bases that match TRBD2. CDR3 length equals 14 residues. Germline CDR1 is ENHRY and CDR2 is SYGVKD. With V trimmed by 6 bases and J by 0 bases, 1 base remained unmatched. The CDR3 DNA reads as TGTGCCATCAGGGCGGGAGGCTCCTACAATGAGCAGTTCTTC. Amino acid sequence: CAIRAGGSYNEQFF.

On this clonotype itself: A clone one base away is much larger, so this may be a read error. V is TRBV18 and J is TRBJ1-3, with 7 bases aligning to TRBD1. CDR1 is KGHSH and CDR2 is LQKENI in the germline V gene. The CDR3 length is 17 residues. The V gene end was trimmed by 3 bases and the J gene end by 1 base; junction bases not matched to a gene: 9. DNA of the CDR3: TGTGCCAGCTCACCGGCCGGGACAGTGGTATCTGGAAACACCATATATTTT. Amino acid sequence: CASSPAGTVVSGNTIYF. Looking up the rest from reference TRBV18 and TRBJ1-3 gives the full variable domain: NAGVMQNPRHLVRRRGQEARLRCSPMKGHSHVYWYRQLPEEGLKFMVYLQKENIIDESGMPKERFSAEFPKEGPSILRIQQVVRGDSAAYFCASSPAGTVVSGNTIYFGEGSWLTVV.

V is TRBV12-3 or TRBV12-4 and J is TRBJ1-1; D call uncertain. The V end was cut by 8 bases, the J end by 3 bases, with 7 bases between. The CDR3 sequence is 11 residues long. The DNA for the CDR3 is TGTGCCAGCGCAGAATACACTGAAGCTTTCTTT. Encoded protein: CASAEYTEAFF.

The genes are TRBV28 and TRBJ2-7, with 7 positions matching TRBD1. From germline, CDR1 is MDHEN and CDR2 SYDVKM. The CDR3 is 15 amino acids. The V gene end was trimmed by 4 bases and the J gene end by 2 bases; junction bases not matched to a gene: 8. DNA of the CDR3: TGTGCCAGCAGTTCCCCCGGGACAGCCACCTACGAGCAGTACTTC. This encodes CASSSPGTATYEQYF.

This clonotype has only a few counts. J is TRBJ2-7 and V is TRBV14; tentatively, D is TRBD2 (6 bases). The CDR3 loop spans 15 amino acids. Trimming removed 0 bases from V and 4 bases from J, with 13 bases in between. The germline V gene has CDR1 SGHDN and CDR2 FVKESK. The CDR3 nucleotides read TGTGCCAGCAGCCAAGATCTAGCGTCTGGATACGAGCAGTACTTC. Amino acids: CASSQDLASGYEQYF.

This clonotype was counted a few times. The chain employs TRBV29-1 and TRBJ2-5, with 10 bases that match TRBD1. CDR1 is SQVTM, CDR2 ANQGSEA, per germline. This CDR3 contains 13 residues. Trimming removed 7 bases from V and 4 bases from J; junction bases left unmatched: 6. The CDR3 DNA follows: TGCAGCGGGAGACAGGGGGCGGGAGAGACCCAGTACTTC. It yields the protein CSGRQGAGETQYF.

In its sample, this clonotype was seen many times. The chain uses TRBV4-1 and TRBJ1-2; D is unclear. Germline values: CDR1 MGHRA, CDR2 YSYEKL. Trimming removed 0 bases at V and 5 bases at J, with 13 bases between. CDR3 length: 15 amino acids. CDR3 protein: CASSQESLGGYGYTF. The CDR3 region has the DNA TGCGCCAGCAGCCAAGAATCCCTTGGAGGATATGGCTACACCTTC.

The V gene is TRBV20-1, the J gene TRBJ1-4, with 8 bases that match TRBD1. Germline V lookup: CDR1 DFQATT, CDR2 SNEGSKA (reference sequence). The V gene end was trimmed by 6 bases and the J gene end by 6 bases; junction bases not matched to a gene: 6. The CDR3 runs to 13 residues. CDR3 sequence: CSAKDRVHEKLFF. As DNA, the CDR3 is TGCAGTGCGAAGGACAGGGTACATGAAAAACTGTTTTTT.

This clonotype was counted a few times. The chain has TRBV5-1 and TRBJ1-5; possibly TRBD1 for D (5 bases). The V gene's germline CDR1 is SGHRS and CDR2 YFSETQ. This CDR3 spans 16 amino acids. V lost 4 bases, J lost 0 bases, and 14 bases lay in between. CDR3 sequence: CASSAGAQSSNQPQHF. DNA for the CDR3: TGCGCCAGCAGCGCCGGGGCTCAAAGTAGCAATCAGCCCCAGCATTTT.

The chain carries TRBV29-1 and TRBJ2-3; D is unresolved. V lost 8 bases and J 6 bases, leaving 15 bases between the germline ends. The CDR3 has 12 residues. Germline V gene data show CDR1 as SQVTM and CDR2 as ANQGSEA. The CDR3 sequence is CSSLIAGDTQYF. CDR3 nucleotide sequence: TGCAGCTCCTTGATTGCTGGGGATACGCAGTATTTT.

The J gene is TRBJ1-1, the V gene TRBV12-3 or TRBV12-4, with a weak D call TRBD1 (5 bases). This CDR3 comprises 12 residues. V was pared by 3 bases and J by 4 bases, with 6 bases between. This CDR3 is CASSFQGTEAFF. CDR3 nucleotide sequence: TGTGCCAGCAGTTTCCAGGGCACTGAAGCTTTCTTT.

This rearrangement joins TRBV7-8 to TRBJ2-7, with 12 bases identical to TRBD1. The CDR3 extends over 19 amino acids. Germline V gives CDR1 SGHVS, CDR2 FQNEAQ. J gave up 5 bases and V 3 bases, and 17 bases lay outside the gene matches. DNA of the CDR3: TGTGCCAGCAGCTTTTGGAGACTGGGACAGGGGGCGCGGGACCACGAGCAGTACTTC. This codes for CASSFWRLGQGARDHEQYF.